Listed below are T cell receptor beta chains from one sample, sequenced in a study of shared clonotypes between healthy human individuals. Measured with immunoSEQ multiplex PCR; TCRdb has only the in-frame clones, and not every one. The table lists about 690,000 clones, around 90% of them singletons. Sequencing input: memory CD8+ T cells from PBMCs. The source of these receptors is a man between 18 and 29 years old in good health. Some clones in this sample may be carry-over from other donors' samples. Each CDR3 is given with its conserved first and last residue. Each record gives: D gene, V gene, J gene, clone size, CDR3 DNA, CDR3 protein. A D gene is named only where the DNA matches it firmly. Clone size appears in some rows only: once, few, many, or a class for an expanded clone.

>NA|TRBV11-1|TRBJ2-2|NA
TGTGCCAGCAGCTCCCTCCACACTAGCCCCGGGGAGCTGTTTTTT
CASSSLHTSPGELFF
>TRBD1|TRBV9|TRBJ1-4|NA
TGTGCCAGCAGCCTATCAGGGGGCAGTGAAAAACTGTTTTTT
CASSLSGGSEKLFF
>NA|TRBV6-1|TRBJ2-7|NA
TGTGCCAGCAGTGGTTTGCGGAGGTCGGTAGGCGAGCAGTACTTC
CASSGLRRSVGEQYF
>NA|TRBV4-3|TRBJ2-4|NA
TGCGCCAGCAGCCAAGAGGGCGAGTGGGGGCCATCCCTAGCCAAAAACATTCAGTACTTC
CASSQEGEWGPSLAKNIQYF
>NA|TRBV7-9|TRBJ2-7|NA
TGTGCCAGCAGCTTGGAGGGCACCTCCTACGAGCAGTACTTC
CASSLEGTSYEQYF
>TRBD1|TRBV27|TRBJ1-1|few
TGTGCCAGCAGACAGGGGGCCGTCACTGAAGCTTTCTTT
CASRQGAVTEAFF
>NA|TRBV2|TRBJ2-7|once
TGTGCCAGCTCCGAGGGCCCGGTGAGCTCCTACGAGCAGTACTTC
CASSEGPVSSYEQYF
>NA|TRBV19|TRBJ1-5|NA
TGTGCCAGTAGTGGACGGATCAATCAGCCCCAGCATTTT
CASSGRINQPQHF
>TRBD1|TRBV2|TRBJ2-7|NA
TGTGCCAGCAGTGAAATCAGGGGGCTCTACGAGCAGTACTTC
CASSEIRGLYEQYF
>NA|TRBV5-1|TRBJ2-1|NA
TGCGCCAGCAGCTTGAGGAGGGCGGTGCCCTACAATGAGCAGTTCTTC
CASSLRRAVPYNEQFF
>TRBD2|TRBV28|TRBJ2-1|once
TGTGCCAGCAGTCCCCGACTAGCGGCCAATAATGAGCAGTTCTTC
CASSPRLAANNEQFF
>TRBD1|TRBV4-1|TRBJ2-7|NA
TGCGCCAGCAGCCAAGCAGCTAGGACAGGGAGCTCCTACGAGCAGTACTTC
CASSQAARTGSSYEQYF
>TRBD2|TRBV6-5|TRBJ2-5|NA
TGTGCCAGCAGGGATGTCTGGCGGGAGCAAGAGACCCAGTACTTC
CASRDVWREQETQYF
>NA|TRBV27|TRBJ2-1|NA
TGTGCCAGCAGTTTCGGTGGGACTCTTTACAATGAGCAGTTCTTC
CASSFGGTLYNEQFF
>NA|TRBV27|TRBJ2-7|NA
TGTGCCAGCAGTTTTTTGGGGGAGGACTACGAGCAGTACTTC
CASSFLGEDYEQYF
>NA|TRBV5-1|TRBJ2-7|NA
TGCGCCAGCAGCTTGTTCGACGGCTCCTACGAGCAGTACTTC
CASSLFDGSYEQYF
>NA|TRBV10-3|TRBJ1-2|NA
TGTGCCATCAGTGAACGGGCCTCCGACAAAGCCTATGGCTACACCTTC
CAISERASDKAYGYTF
>NA|TRBV9|TRBJ2-7|NA
TGTGCCAGCAGCGTAGGAGGCTATGACTACGAGCAGTACTTC
CASSVGGYDYEQYF
>NA|TRBV19|TRBJ2-1|once
TGTGCCAGTAGTATAGTGTCAGGGAACTACAATGAGCAGTTCTTC
CASSIVSGNYNEQFF
>TRBD1|TRBV29-1|TRBJ2-7|NA
TGCAGCGTTGAAGACGCCAGGGGGCTCTCCTACGAGCAGTACTTC
CSVEDARGLSYEQYF
>NA|TRBV14|TRBJ2-1|NA
TGTGCCAGCAGCCAAGATACTACAGGCTGGTACAATGAGCAGTTCTTC
CASSQDTTGWYNEQFF
>TRBD2|TRBV7-2|TRBJ2-3|NA
TGTGCCAGCAGCCCGACACGAAGCGGGATTGATACGCAGTATTTT
CASSPTRSGIDTQYF
>NA|TRBV4-3|TRBJ2-7|NA
TGCGCCAGCAGCCAAGATCATAGCAGATACTACGAGCAGTACTTC
CASSQDHSRYYEQYF
>TRBD2|TRBV6-1|TRBJ2-3|NA
TGTGCCAGCAGTAGGACTAGCGCCATCGGGGATACGCAGTATTTT
CASSRTSAIGDTQYF
>NA|TRBV12-2|TRBJ2-7|once
TGTGCAAGTCGCGTTGAGCTTGCAAGGGCCTCCTACGAGCAGTACTTC
CASRVELARASYEQYF
>TRBD2|TRBV27|TRBJ2-7|NA
TGTGCCAGCAGTTTATCGGGACTAGCGGGAGCCTACGAGCAGTACTTC
CASSLSGLAGAYEQYF
>NA|TRBV7-8|TRBJ2-1|once
TGTGCCAGCAGCTTAGCGCCGGGACACAGGGTCAATGAGCAGTTCTTC
CASSLAPGHRVNEQFF
>NA|TRBV30|TRBJ2-7|NA
TGTGCCTGGAGTTCGGGTGGCTCGTACGAGCAGTACTTC
CAWSSGGSYEQYF
>TRBD1|TRBV28|TRBJ1-2|NA
TGTGCCAGCAGTTTCGCAGGGGGCCATGGCTACACCTTC
CASSFAGGHGYTF
>NA|TRBV19|TRBJ2-1|NA
TGTGCCACCACCTTATACAATGAGCAGTTCTTC
CATTLYNEQFF
>TRBD1|TRBV27|TRBJ2-3|NA
TGTGCCAGCAGTTCCCGGGACAGCAGCACAGATACGCAGTATTTT
CASSSRDSSTDTQYF
>TRBD2|TRBV6-4|TRBJ2-1|NA
TGTGCCAGCAGTCCTAGCGGGAGCTCCTACAATGAGCAGTTCTTC
CASSPSGSSYNEQFF
>TRBD2|TRBV28|TRBJ2-1|NA
TGTGCCAGCAGTTTATTTTCTAGCGGAACCTCCTACAATGAGCAGTTCTTC
CASSLFSSGTSYNEQFF
>TRBD1|TRBV19|TRBJ1-2|NA
TGTGCCAGTAGTTTAACACAGGGGGCGTATGGCTACACCTTC
CASSLTQGAYGYTF
>TRBD2|TRBV4-1|TRBJ2-1|NA
TGCGCCAGCAGCCAAGATTGGGGAGCGGGAGCGCTGTACAATGAGCAGTTCTTC
CASSQDWGAGALYNEQFF
>NA|TRBV9|TRBJ2-1|NA
TGTGCCAGCAGCGTTACAGGGAGTGACAATGAGCAGTTCTTC
CASSVTGSDNEQFF
>NA|TRBV2|TRBJ1-5|NA
TGTGCCAGCAGTGATTTCAGGGGAAGCAATCAGCCCCAGCATTTT
CASSDFRGSNQPQHF
>TRBD1|TRBV9|TRBJ1-3|NA
TGTGCCAGCAGCGTCGACAGGGGGCTGTCTGGAAACACCATATATTTT
CASSVDRGLSGNTIYF
>TRBD1|TRBV5-1|TRBJ1-4|once
TGCGCCAGCAGCTTGGGACAGGGGTCGGGGGAAAAACTGTTTTTT
CASSLGQGSGEKLFF
>NA|TRBV5-4|TRBJ1-2|NA
TGTGCCAGCACCCGGGGGGACGGTGGATATGGCTACACCTTC
CASTRGDGGYGYTF
>NA|TRBV29-1|TRBJ1-1|NA
TGCAGCCCCAACGGGCGGGAGTCGAACACTGAAGCTTTCTTT
CSPNGRESNTEAFF
>NA|TRBV11-2|TRBJ1-2|NA
TGTGCCAGCAGCTTGGGGAAAGTCTATGGCTACACCTTC
CASSLGKVYGYTF